The 29 T cell receptor beta chains presented below share a single source sample, sequenced in a study of vaccination and CD4 T cells after COVID-19. Stated treatment: approximately 9-day PBMC culture with coronavirus spike peptide pools or control peptides (ViraFEST assay). The Oncomine TCR Beta short-read assay was applied to DNA of cultured CD4+ T cells. TCRdb reanalysed the PCR reads using MiXCR and keeps one entry per CDR3 protein. The sample has tens of thousands of distinct CDR3 sequences, over 45% seen once. Antigens of these TCRs are unknown. Sample: CD4+ T cells from blood, cultured in vitro. The receptors originated from a human donor who had recovered from COVID-19.

The chain joins TRBV5-1 to TRBJ1-1; the match to TRBD1 covers 9 bases. The CDR3 runs to 15 residues. Per the germline V gene, CDR1 is SGHRS and CDR2 is YFSETQ. V dropped 4 bases and J dropped 5; count of bases not matched to a gene: 9. The chain's CDR3 is CASSPTQGAITEAFF. DNA of the CDR3: TGCGCCAGCAGCCCGACACAGGGGGCGATAACTGAAGCTTTCTTT.

The CDR3 loop is CASSFRSQSDGYTF. The CDR3 bases are TGTGCCAGCAGTTTTCGGTCCCAGTCGGATGGCTACACCTTC. V is TRBV27 and J is TRBJ1-2; D unclear. Per the germline V gene, CDR1 is MNHEY and CDR2 is SMNVEV (reference sequence). This CDR3 spans 14 amino acids. Trimming took 3 bases from V and 6 from J, leaving 14 bases between them.

There are a few counts of this clonotype. The chain combines TRBV27 with TRBJ2-3; weak D call: TRBD1 (5 bases). V was pared by 4 bases and J by 3 bases, with 8 bases between. The germline V gene encodes CDR1 MNHEY and CDR2 SMNVEV (reference sequence). The CDR3 has 13 residues. CDR3 DNA sequence: TGTGCCAGCAGTTACAAGGGGACAGATACGCAGTATTTT. The encoded protein is CASSYKGTDTQYF.

V usage is TRBV6-1 and J usage is TRBJ2-3, with D perhaps TRBD1 (6 bases). The length of the CDR3 is 16 residues. Trimming shortened V by 7 bases and J by 1 base, and 18 bases separated the two germline ends. Germline V gene sequence: CDR1 MNHNS, CDR2 SASEGT. This CDR3 is CASTVQGVIGTDTQYF. CDR3 sequence (DNA): TGTGCCAGCACCGTACAGGGCGTAATTGGCACAGATACGCAGTATTTT.

This sequence joins TRBV5-1 and TRBJ2-6, with TRBD2 matching 7 bases. Trimming took 0 bases from V and 11 from J; bases not matched to a gene: 8. The germline V gene encodes CDR1 SGHRS and CDR2 YFSETQ. The CDR3 extends over 15 amino acids. Here the CDR3 reads CASSLAGGTQHVLTF. In DNA form, the CDR3 reads TGCGCCAGCAGCTTGGCCGGGGGGACTCAGCACGTCCTGACTTTC.

The table lists this clonotype with a count of one. The CDR3 bases are TGTGCCTGGAGCAGGGGGGCTGCCCAAGAGACCCAGTACTTC. It is translated as CAWSRGAAQETQYF. The genes are TRBV30 and TRBJ2-5, with D maybe TRBD1 (7 bases). The CDR3 has 14 amino acids. Trimming removed 3 bases at V and 1 base at J, with 12 bases between. Germline V gene data show CDR1 as GTSNPN and CDR2 as SVGIG (reference sequence).

This clonotype was seen a handful of times. This chain links TRBV20-1 with TRBJ2-3; 7 bases are shared with TRBD2. The germline gives CDR1 DFQATT, CDR2 SNEGSKA (reference sequence). This CDR3 contains 15 residues. V shed 5 bases, J shed 3 bases, and the junction held 11 bases outside the gene matches. CDR3 amino acids: CSAPRAGVRTDTQYF. The CDR3, as DNA: TGCAGTGCTCCGAGGGCGGGAGTCCGGACAGATACGCAGTATTTT.

The chain links TRBV28 to TRBJ1-1, with D possibly TRBD1 on 5 matching bases. Trimming cost V 2 bases and J 5 bases, with 12 bases left between them. The CDR3 covers 14 residues. Germline lookup yields CDR1 MDHEN and CDR2 SYDVKM. This CDR3 reads CASSLGQGRTEAFF. CDR3 DNA sequence: TGTGCCAGCAGTTTAGGTCAGGGAAGGACTGAAGCTTTCTTT.

The J gene is TRBJ2-7, the V gene TRBV27; possibly TRBD2 for D (6 bases). Germline CDR1 reads MNHEY; CDR2 reads SMNVEV (reference sequence). This CDR3 is built from 16 residues. Trimming took 3 bases from V and 1 from J, leaving 16 bases between them. The CDR3 DNA sequence: TGTGCCAGCAGTTTCTGGGGGGAACGTGGGTCCTACGAGCAGTACTTC. Translation gives CASSFWGERGSYEQYF.

This clonotype was seen more than once but under ten times. CDR3 sequence: CSARSMTTNEKLFF. The CDR3 nucleotides are TGCAGTGCTAGATCCATGACAACTAATGAAAAACTGTTTTTT. J is TRBJ1-4 and V is TRBV20-1; D not certain. Germline V gene lookup returns CDR1 DFQATT and CDR2 SNEGSKA (reference sequence). The CDR3 is 14 residues long. V lost 2 bases and J lost 0, with 7 bases in between.

The chain couples TRBV12-3 or TRBV12-4 to TRBJ1-2; tentatively, D is TRBD1 (5 bases). The ends were cut back, 6 bases at V and 4 bases at J, with 15 bases in the middle. There are 14 residues in the CDR3. The CDR3 region has the DNA TGTGCCAGCAGACCTAGACAGTTCACCTATGGCTACACCTTC. Protein sequence: CASRPRQFTYGYTF.

V usage is TRBV29-1 and J usage is TRBJ1-2; D not resolved. Trimming shortened V by 5 bases and J by 2 bases, and 9 bases separated the two germline ends. The CDR3 consists of 12 residues. Germline assignment: CDR1 SQVTM and CDR2 ANQGSEA. CDR3 residues: CSVPGVNYGYTF. The CDR3 coding sequence is TGCAGCGTTCCGGGTGTAAACTATGGCTACACCTTC.

This clonotype came up a few times. CDR3 DNA sequence: TGTGCCAGCAGGGTTGTCACCTCACCCCTCCACTTT. It yields the protein CASRVVTSPLHF. The V and J genes are TRBV12-3 or TRBV12-4 and TRBJ1-6, with D hard to call. The CDR3 spans 12 residues. Trimming shortened V by 6 bases and J by 10 bases, and 10 bases separated the two germline ends.

V and J are TRBV7-2 and TRBJ2-1; D remains ambiguous. V was clipped by 2 bases and J by 4 bases, with 9 bases between them. This CDR3 comprises 14 residues. Germline lookup yields CDR1 SGHTA and CDR2 FQGNSA. The CDR3 DNA is TGTGCCAGCAGCTTAATCCGTGGGTACAATGAGCAGTTCTTC. This codes for CASSLIRGYNEQFF.

Only a few counts were recorded for this clonotype. The chain is built from TRBV20-1 and TRBJ2-1; maybe TRBD1 (5 bases). The germline CDR1 and CDR2 sequences are DFQATT and SNEGSKA (reference sequence). The V gene lost 5 bases and the J gene lost 6 bases, with 11 bases spanning the gap. The CDR3 runs 12 residues. The CDR3 DNA reads as TGCAGTGCTTTGCAGGGTTCCAATGAGCAGTTCTTC. As protein: CSALQGSNEQFF.

This clonotype was counted only a few times. The chain has TRBV6-5 and TRBJ1-6; D gene ambiguous. The CDR3 covers 17 residues. Trimming stripped 0 bases from V and 5 bases from J, with 14 bases between. Germline V lookup: CDR1 MNHEY, CDR2 SVGAGI. CDR3 region: CASSYSIQPYDNSPLHF. In nucleotides, the CDR3 is TGTGCCAGCAGTTACTCGATCCAGCCCTACGATAATTCACCCCTCCACTTT.

The chain joins TRBV20-1 to TRBJ1-6; perhaps TRBD1 as D (6 bases). CDR1 and CDR2 (germline): DFQATT, SNEGSKA (reference sequence). V shed 0 bases and J shed 7 bases, with 16 bases lying between them. CDR3 length: 16 amino acids. CDR3 region: CSARDYRQGTNSPLHF. The CDR3 coding sequence is TGCAGTGCTAGAGATTACCGGCAGGGGACAAATTCACCCCTCCACTTT.

The V and J genes are TRBV27 and TRBJ2-1; D may correspond to TRBD1 or TRBD2 (6 bases each). From germline, CDR1 is MNHEY and CDR2 SMNVEV (reference sequence). The CDR3 totals 16 residues. Trimming shortened V by 1 base and J by 0 bases, and 10 bases separated the two germline ends. CDR3 in DNA: TGTGCCAGCAGTTTATATACGGGGGCCTCCTACAATGAGCAGTTCTTC. It translates to CASSLYTGASYNEQFF.

This chain uses TRBV18 with TRBJ1-2; 9 positions match TRBD1. Trimming cost V 6 bases and J 8 bases; bases outside gene matches: 16. This CDR3 spans 16 amino acids. CDR1 is KGHSH, CDR2 LQKENI, per germline. The CDR3 spells CASSTGTGPAQGGYTF. Written as DNA, the CDR3 is TGTGCCAGCTCGACTGGGACAGGGCCGGCCCAAGGGGGCTACACCTTC.

This chain links TRBV5-1 with TRBJ1-2; the D gene is possibly TRBD1 (5 bases). Germline CDR1 is SGHRS and CDR2 is YFSETQ. V was shortened by 6 bases and J by 0 bases, with 18 bases between the two germline ends. This CDR3 has 16 residues. The CDR3 region is CASTRGTGSSNYGYTF. As DNA, the CDR3 is TGCGCCAGCACCCGGGGGACGGGGTCCTCTAACTATGGCTACACCTTC. The entire variable domain, with the rest obtained from reference TRBV5-1 and TRBJ1-2, is as follows: KAGVTQTPRYLIKTRGQQVTLSCSPISGHRSVSWYQQTPGQGLQFLFEYFSETQRNKGNFPGRFSGRQFSNSRSEMNVSTLELGDSALYLCASTRGTGSSNYGYTFGSGTRLTVV.

V and J are TRBV7-2 and TRBJ1-3, with D unclear. The CDR3 totals 13 residues. V was cut by 5 bases and J by 4 bases, with 9 bases left in between. Germline values: CDR1 SGHTA, CDR2 FQGNSA. The DNA of the CDR3 is TGTGCCAGCAGCACCAAAGCCGGAAACACCATATATTTT. Residues: CASSTKAGNTIYF.

The chain uses TRBV11-1 and TRBJ2-1, with 9 bases fitting TRBD1. Germline assignment: CDR1 SGHAT and CDR2 FQDESV (reference sequence). CDR3 length equals 14 residues. With V trimmed by 3 bases and J by 10 bases, 7 bases remained unmatched. In DNA, the CDR3 is TGTGCCAGCAGCTTTTGGGACAGGGTCGGGGAGCAGTTCTTC. Translating it yields CASSFWDRVGEQFF.

The chain couples TRBV10-1 to TRBJ2-2; D tentatively reads TRBD1 or TRBD2 (5 bases each). Trimming cost V 3 bases and J 7 bases, with 15 bases left between them. CDR3 length: 15 residues. Germline values: CDR1 WNHNN, CDR2 SYGVQD (reference sequence). The DNA for the CDR3 is TGCGCCAGCAGTGATTCAGGGAGTTATAGCGGGGAGCTGTTTTTT. Its translation: CASSDSGSYSGELFF.

In its sample, this clonotype was seen a few times. This rearrangement joins TRBV7-2 to TRBJ2-4, with 14 bases lining up with TRBD2. Germline V gene lookup returns CDR1 SGHTA and CDR2 FQGNSA. Trimming at V came to 6 bases and at J to 8 bases, leaving 6 bases not matched to a gene. The CDR3 covers 15 residues. The CDR3: CASRPPGLAGDIQYF. The CDR3 coding sequence is TGTGCCAGCAGACCCCCGGGACTAGCGGGAGACATTCAGTACTTC.

This clonotype was observed a few times. V and J are TRBV6-2 or TRBV6-3 and TRBJ1-2; D perhaps matches TRBD1 (5 bases). Between the trimmed V and J ends, which lost 6 bases and 0 bases, there was a span of 14 bases. Germline V gives CDR1 MNHEY, CDR2 SVGEGT. The CDR3 consists of 15 residues. The CDR3 nucleotides are TGTGCCAGCAGAACTCGGGGCGGAGCTAACTATGGCTACACCTTC. It codes for CASRTRGGANYGYTF.

There are a few counts of this clonotype. This sequence joins TRBV6-5 and TRBJ1-2; TRBD1 matches at 7 bases. The CDR3 has 17 amino acids. Germline V gene sequence: CDR1 MNHEY, CDR2 SVGAGI. Trimming removed 4 bases from V and 6 bases from J; junction bases left unmatched: 17. Here the CDR3 DNA reads TGTGCCAGCAGTTCTTCCACAGGGGCCGGAGTGGAGAATGGCTACACCTTC. Its translation is CASSSSTGAGVENGYTF.

The chain recombines TRBV12-3 or TRBV12-4 with TRBJ1-2; TRBD1 matches 7 bases. The CDR3 extends over 14 amino acids. The V gene end was trimmed by 7 bases and the J gene end by 5 bases; junction bases not matched to a gene: 10. CDR3 in DNA: TGTGCCAGCAACCCTTCGGGACAGTCTTATGGCTACACCTTC. Amino acids: CASNPSGQSYGYTF.

This chain links TRBV18 with TRBJ1-1, with 7 bases fitting TRBD1. The CDR3 has 16 residues. Unmatched junction bases numbered 6, after V lost 0 bases and J lost 2 bases. Germline loops: CDR1 KGHSH, CDR2 LQKENI. This CDR3 is CASSPPIGTVNTEAFF. The CDR3 DNA follows: TGTGCCAGCTCACCACCCATTGGGACAGTAAACACTGAAGCTTTCTTT.

This clonotype has only a few counts. This chain connects TRBV6-2 or TRBV6-3 to TRBJ1-2; no clear D. V was shortened by 6 bases and J by 4 bases, with 21 bases between the two germline ends. The CDR3 length is 16 residues. Germline CDR1 and CDR2: MNHEY and SVGEGT. The CDR3 DNA follows: TGTGCCAGCAGCTTCCCGACCGCGAGCAGGAGCTATGGCTACACCTTC. It encodes CASSFPTASRSYGYTF.